The 12 T cell receptor beta chains below come from one sample, sequenced in a study of shared clonotypes between healthy human individuals. Measured with immunoSEQ multiplex PCR; TCRdb has only the in-frame clones, and not every one. This table has about 1,800,000 clones, about 95% appearing once. Naive-designated CD8 cells lacked CD45RO, were positively enriched for CCR7, and omitted terminally differentiated effector memory CD45RA+ cells. The sample comprised naive CD8+ T cells sorted from blood. These TCRs come from a man aged 18 to 30 in good health.

With regard to this clone: Within the sample, other DNA sequences also encode this same CDR3. The V and J genes are TRBV6-5 and TRBJ2-5, with D perhaps TRBD2 (7 bases). The V gene's germline CDR1 is MNHEY and CDR2 SVGAGI. The CDR3 has 15 amino acids. Trimming pared 5 bases from V and 1 base from J, leaving 14 bases between. CDR3 DNA sequence: TGTGCCAGCAGTAGCACGGGGGGCCCCCAAGAGACCCAGTACTTC. Protein: CASSSTGGPQETQYF.

The rearrangement joins TRBV4-1 to TRBJ1-2, with TRBD1 identical over 7 bases. The CDR3 extends over 16 amino acids. The V segment lost 2 bases and the J segment 5 bases; nucleotides outside the gene matches: 11. CDR1 MGHRA and CDR2 YSYEKL come from the germline V gene. Here the CDR3 DNA reads TGCGCCAGCAGCCAATTGGGGATTCAGGGGGGGTATGGCTACACCTTC. Amino acid sequence: CASSQLGIQGGYGYTF.

The rearrangement joins TRBV27 to TRBJ2-7; 8 bases map to TRBD1. J lost 3 bases, V lost 6 bases, and 16 bases had no gene match. The CDR3 extends over 17 amino acids. CDR1 is MNHEY and CDR2 is SMNVEV in the germline V gene (reference sequence). The CDR3 sequence: CASSLSPGTGSYYEQYF. DNA of the CDR3: TGTGCCAGCAGCCTAAGTCCCGGGACAGGTTCATACTACGAGCAGTACTTC.

This sequence joins TRBV10-3 and TRBJ2-2; D remains ambiguous. CDR3 length: 10 amino acids. The ends were cut back, 10 bases at V and 8 bases at J, with 8 bases in the middle. Germline loops: CDR1 ENHRY, CDR2 SYGVKD. This CDR3 reads CATYWGELFF. The CDR3, as DNA: TGTGCCACTTACTGGGGGGAGCTGTTTTTT.

This clone was counted between two and nine times. The chain is built from TRBV10-2 and TRBJ2-3; a weak D match, TRBD2 (6 bases). This CDR3 is 12 amino acids long. V dropped 8 bases and J dropped 4 bases, with 10 bases sitting between them. Germline CDR1 reads WSHSY; CDR2 reads SAAADI. As DNA, the CDR3 is TGCGCCAGCGAAGGGGAGGCAGATACGCAGTATTTT. Translated: CASEGEADTQYF.

Notes on this clone: Other DNA sequences in the same sample also yield this CDR3. The genes are TRBV19 and TRBJ2-1, with 16 bases that match TRBD2. Per germline, CDR1 LNHDA and CDR2 SQIVND (reference sequence). The CDR3 covers 17 residues. With 1 base clipped from V and 7 bases from J, the junction kept 4 bases outside the gene matches. CDR3 bases: TGTGCCAGTAGTATAGTCCCGGGACTAGCGGGAGGGAATGAGCAGTTCTTC. As protein: CASSIVPGLAGGNEQFF.

This chain links TRBV28 with TRBJ1-5, with 7 nucleotides matching TRBD1. The length of the CDR3 is 16 residues. Germline V gene data show CDR1 as MDHEN and CDR2 as SYDVKM. J was trimmed by 3 bases and V by 6 bases; bases with no gene match: 11. The CDR3 region is CASRMRWQGDNQPQHF. CDR3 coding DNA: TGTGCCAGCAGGATGAGGTGGCAGGGGGACAATCAGCCCCAGCATTTT.

The gene calls are TRBV7-9 and TRBJ2-7, with 7 bases aligning to TRBD1. V shed 2 bases, J shed 2 bases, and the junction held 6 bases outside the gene matches. The CDR3 length is 15 residues. The germline CDR1 and CDR2 sequences are SEHNR and FQNEAQ (reference sequence). The CDR3 is CASSLTGTAPYEQYF. The CDR3 nucleotides read TGTGCCAGCAGCTTAACCGGGACAGCACCCTACGAGCAGTACTTC.

The rearrangement uses TRBV5-6 and TRBJ2-7, with 8 bases that match TRBD1. Germline CDR1 reads SGHDT; CDR2 reads YYEEEE. Germline trimming cut 2 bases from V and 4 bases from J; bases unmatched to any gene: 5. The CDR3 covers 14 residues. CDR3 protein: CASSLPDREYEQYF. The CDR3 region has the DNA TGTGCCAGCAGCTTACCGGACAGGGAGTACGAGCAGTACTTC.

As regards this clone: The same CDR3 is also encoded by other DNA sequences in this sample. V gene TRBV9 combines with J gene TRBJ2-7, with D possibly being TRBD2 (5 bases). Germline V gene sequence: CDR1 SGDLS, CDR2 YYNGEE. Trimming removed 0 bases at V and 0 bases at J, with 7 bases between. The CDR3 runs 14 residues. The CDR3 region is CASSVDGNSYEQYF. CDR3 bases: TGTGCCAGCAGCGTAGACGGGAACTCCTACGAGCAGTACTTC.

J is TRBJ2-7 and V is TRBV28; tentatively, D is TRBD2 (7 bases). The CDR3 covers 17 residues. V was cut by 3 bases and J by 4 bases, with 22 bases left in between. Per the germline V gene, CDR1 is MDHEN and CDR2 is SYDVKM. This CDR3 reads CASSLGRTERGAYEQYF. DNA of the CDR3: TGTGCCAGCAGTTTGGGGAGGACAGAGCGGGGAGCATACGAGCAGTACTTC.

The chain links TRBV7-2 to TRBJ2-7; no clear D gene. V was clipped by 1 base and J by 0 bases, with 7 bases between them. The germline gives CDR1 SGHTA, CDR2 FQGNSA. This CDR3 spans 14 amino acids. CDR3 in amino acids: CASSLEVSSYEQYF. Written as DNA, the CDR3 is TGTGCCAGCAGCTTAGAGGTGAGCTCCTACGAGCAGTACTTC.